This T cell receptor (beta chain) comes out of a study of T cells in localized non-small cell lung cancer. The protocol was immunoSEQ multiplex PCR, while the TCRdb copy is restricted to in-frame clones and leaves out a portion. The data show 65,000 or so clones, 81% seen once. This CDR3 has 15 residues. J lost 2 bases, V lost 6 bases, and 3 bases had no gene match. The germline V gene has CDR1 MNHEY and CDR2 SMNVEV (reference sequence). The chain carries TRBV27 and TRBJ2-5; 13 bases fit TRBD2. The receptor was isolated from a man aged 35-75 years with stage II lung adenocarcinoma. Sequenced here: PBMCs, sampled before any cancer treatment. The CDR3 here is CASRQLAGGQETQYF. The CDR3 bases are TGTGCCAGCAGACAACTAGCGGGAGGGCAAGAGACCCAGTACTTC.